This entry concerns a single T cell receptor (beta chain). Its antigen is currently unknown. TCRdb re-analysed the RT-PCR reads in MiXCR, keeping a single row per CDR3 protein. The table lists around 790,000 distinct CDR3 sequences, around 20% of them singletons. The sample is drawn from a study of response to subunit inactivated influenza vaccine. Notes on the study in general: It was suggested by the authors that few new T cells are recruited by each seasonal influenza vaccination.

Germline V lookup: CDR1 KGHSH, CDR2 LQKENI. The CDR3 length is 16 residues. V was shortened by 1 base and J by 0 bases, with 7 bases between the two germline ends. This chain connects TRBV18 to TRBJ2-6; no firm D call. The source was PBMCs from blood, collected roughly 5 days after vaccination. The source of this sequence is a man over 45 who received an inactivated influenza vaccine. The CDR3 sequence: CASSPRPGSGANVLTF. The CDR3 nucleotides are TGTGCCAGCTCACCACGACCGGGCTCTGGGGCCAACGTCCTGACTTTC.